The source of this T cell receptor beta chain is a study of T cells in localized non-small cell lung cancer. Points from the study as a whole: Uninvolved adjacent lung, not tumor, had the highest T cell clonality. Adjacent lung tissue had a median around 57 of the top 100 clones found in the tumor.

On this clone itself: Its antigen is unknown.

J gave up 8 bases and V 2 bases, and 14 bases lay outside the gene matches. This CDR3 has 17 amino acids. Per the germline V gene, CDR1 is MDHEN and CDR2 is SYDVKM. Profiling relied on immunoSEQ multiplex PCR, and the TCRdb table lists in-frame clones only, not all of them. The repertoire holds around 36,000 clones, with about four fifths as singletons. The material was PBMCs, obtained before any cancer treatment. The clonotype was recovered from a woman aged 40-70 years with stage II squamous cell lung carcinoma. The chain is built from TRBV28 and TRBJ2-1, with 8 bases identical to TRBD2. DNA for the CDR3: TGTGCCAGCAGTTTAGGGTCAGCGGGAGCCGTGGCCCATGAGCAGTTCTTC. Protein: CASSLGSAGAVAHEQFF. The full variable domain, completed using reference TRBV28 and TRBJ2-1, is DVKVTQSSRYLVKRTGEKVFLECVQDMDHENMFWYRQDPGLGLRLIYFSYDVKMKEKGDIPEGYSVSREKKERFSLILESASTNQTSMYLCASSLGSAGAVAHEQFFGPGTRLTVL.